This T cell receptor (beta chain) came from a study of T-cell reconstitution after alpha-beta-depleted transplantation in children. Germline CDR1 SGHRS, CDR2 YFSETQ. The CDR3 consists of 16 residues. J lost 2 bases, V lost 4 bases, and 4 bases had no gene match. Unique molecular identifiers tagged the TCRbeta library. In TCRdb, the PCR reads were re-called with MiXCR into one record per CDR3 protein. The sample lists hundreds of thousands of distinct CDR3 sequences, about a tenth occurring once. V is TRBV5-1 and J is TRBJ2-5; TRBD2 matches 14 bases. This receptor was taken from a human donor who donated a stem cell graft to a child with acute lymphoblastic leukemia. The source material was PBMCs from the stem cell graft donor, sampled from the stem cell graft. The CDR3 loop is CASSPGTSGGQETQYF. The DNA of the CDR3 is TGCGCCAGCAGCCCCGGGACTAGCGGGGGACAAGAGACCCAGTACTTC.